The TCR beta chain described here comes from a study of cytomegalovirus exposure and HLA in healthy donors. Overall study: Among the roughly 400 genotyped donors, over 70% were placed in the Caucasian-associated ancestry cluster.

It was with 60 Vbeta and 13 Jbeta primers that the PCR ran. TCRdb keeps only in-frame clones here, not all; method: immunoSEQ multiplex PCR. The sample lists some 120,000 clones; over 60% were seen once. These donors, healthy bone marrow donors, were studied. As concerns this clone: Its antigen is not known.

The CDR3 contains 15 residues. The V end was cut by 10 bases, the J end by 2 bases, with 18 bases between. Germline CDR1 is MNHEY and CDR2 is SMNVEV (reference sequence). Study-wide results and caveats: Presence/absence analyses assumed roughly uniform sequencing depth across donors.

Sample: PBMCs. V gene TRBV27 combines with J gene TRBJ2-4, with D possibly matching TRBD1 (7 bases). This receptor was identified in a man younger than 40 in good health and CMV-seronegative. This CDR3 reads CATRGTGVSKNIQYF. The CDR3 DNA reads TGTGCCACCAGGGGGACGGGGGTATCCAAAAACATTCAGTACTTC.